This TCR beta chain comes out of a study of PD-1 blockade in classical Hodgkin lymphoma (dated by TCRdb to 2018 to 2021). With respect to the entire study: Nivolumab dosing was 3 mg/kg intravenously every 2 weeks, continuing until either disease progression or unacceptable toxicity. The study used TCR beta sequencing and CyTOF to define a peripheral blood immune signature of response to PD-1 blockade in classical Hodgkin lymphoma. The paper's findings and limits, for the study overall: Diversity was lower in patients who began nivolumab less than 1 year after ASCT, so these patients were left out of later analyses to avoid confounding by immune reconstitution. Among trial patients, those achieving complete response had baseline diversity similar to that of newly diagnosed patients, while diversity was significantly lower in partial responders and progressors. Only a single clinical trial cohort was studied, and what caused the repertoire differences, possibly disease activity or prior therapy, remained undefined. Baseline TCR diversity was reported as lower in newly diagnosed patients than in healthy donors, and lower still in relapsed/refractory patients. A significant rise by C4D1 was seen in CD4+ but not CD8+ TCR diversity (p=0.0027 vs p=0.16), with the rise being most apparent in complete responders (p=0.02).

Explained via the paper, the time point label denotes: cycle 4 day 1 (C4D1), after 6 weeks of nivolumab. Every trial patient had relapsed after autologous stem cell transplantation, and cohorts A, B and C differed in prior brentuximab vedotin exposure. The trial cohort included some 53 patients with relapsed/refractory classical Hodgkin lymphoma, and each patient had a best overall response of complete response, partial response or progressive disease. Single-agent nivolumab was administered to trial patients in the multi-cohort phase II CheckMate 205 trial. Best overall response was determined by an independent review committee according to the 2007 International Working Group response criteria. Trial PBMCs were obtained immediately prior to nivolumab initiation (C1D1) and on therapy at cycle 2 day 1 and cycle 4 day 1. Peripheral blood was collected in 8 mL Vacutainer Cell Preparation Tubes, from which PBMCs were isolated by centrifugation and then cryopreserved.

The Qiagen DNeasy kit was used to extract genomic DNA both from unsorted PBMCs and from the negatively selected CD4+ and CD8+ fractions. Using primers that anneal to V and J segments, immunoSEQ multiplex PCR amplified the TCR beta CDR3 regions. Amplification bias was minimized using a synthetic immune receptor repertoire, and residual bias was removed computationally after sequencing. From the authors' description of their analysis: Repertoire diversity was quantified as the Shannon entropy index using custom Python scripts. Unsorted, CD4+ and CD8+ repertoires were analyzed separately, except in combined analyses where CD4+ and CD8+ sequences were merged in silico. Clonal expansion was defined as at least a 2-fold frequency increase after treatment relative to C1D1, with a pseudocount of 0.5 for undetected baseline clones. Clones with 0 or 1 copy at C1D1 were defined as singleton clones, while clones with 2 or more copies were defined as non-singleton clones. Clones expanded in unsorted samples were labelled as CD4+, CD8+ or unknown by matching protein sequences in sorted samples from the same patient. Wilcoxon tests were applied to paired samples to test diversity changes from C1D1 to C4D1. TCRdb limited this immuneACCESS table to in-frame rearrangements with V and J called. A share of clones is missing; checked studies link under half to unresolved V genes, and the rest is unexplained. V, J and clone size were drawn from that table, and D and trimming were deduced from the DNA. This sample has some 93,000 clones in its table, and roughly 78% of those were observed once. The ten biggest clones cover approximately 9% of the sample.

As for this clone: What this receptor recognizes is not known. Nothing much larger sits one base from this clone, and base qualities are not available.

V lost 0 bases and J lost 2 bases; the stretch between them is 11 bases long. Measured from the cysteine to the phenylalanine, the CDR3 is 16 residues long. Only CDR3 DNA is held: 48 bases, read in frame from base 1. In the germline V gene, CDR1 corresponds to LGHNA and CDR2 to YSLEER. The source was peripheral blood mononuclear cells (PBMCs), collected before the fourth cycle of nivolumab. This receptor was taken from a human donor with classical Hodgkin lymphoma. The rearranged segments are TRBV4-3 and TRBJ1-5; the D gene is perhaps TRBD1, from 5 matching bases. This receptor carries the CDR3 CASSQDYEGRNQPQHF. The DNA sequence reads TGCGCCAGCAGCCAAGATTATGAGGGACGCAATCAGCCCCAGCATTTT.